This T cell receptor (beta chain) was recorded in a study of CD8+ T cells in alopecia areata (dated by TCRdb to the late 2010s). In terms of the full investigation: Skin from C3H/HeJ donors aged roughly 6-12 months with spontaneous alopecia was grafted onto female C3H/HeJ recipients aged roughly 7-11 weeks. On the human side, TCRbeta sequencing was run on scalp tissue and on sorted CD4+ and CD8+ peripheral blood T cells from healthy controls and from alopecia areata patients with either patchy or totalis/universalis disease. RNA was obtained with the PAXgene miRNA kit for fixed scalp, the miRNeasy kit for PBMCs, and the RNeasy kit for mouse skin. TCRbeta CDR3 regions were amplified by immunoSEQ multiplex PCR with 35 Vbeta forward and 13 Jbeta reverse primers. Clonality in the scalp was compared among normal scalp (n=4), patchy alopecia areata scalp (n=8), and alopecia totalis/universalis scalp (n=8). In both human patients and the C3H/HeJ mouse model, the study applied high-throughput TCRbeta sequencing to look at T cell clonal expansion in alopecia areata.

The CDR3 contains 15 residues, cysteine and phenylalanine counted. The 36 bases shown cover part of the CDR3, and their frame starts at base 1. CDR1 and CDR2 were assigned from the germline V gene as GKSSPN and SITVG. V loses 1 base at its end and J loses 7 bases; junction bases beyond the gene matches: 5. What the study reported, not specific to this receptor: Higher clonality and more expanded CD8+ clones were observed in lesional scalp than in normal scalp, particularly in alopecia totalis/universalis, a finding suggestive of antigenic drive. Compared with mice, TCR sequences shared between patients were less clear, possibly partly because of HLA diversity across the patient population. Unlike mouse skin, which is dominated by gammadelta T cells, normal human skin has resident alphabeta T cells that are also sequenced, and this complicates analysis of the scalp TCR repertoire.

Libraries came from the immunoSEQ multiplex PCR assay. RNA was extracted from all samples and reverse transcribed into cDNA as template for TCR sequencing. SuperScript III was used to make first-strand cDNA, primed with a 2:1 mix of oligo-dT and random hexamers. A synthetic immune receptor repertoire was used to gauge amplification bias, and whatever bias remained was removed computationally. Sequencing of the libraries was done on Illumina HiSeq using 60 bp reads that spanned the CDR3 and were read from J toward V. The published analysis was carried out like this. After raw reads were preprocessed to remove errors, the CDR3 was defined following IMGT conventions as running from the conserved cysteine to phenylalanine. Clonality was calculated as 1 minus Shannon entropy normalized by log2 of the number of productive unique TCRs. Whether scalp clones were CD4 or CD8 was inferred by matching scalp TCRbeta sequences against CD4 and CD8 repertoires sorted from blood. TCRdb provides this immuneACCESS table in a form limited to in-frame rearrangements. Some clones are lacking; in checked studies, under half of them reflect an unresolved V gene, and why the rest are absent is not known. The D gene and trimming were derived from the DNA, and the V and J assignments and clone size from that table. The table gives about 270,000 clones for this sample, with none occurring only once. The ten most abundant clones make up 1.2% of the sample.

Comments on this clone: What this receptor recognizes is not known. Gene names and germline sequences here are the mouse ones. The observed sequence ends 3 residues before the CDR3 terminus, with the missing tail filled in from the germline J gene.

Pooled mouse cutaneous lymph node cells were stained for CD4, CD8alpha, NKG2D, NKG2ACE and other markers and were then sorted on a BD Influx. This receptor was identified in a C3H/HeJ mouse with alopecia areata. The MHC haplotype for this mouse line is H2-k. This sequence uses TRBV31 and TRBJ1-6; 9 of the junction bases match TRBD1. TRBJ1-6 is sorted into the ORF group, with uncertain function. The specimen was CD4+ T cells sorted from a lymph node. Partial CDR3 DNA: TGTGCCTGGAGTCCCGGGACAGGGAGGAATTCGCCC. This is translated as CAWSPGTGRNSP. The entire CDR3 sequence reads CAWSPGTGRNSPLYF.